The next 8 T cell receptor beta chains were all read from a single sample in a study of PD-1 blockade in classical Hodgkin lymphoma. The table came from immunoSEQ multiplex PCR; TCRdb's copy has only in-frame clones and leaves some out. The sample has 75,000 to 100,000 clones; roughly 84% are singletons. Relapse was seen in all patients after autologous stem cell transplantation, and brentuximab vedotin exposure was variable. The sample in question was peripheral blood mononuclear cells (PBMCs), obtained at baseline. The origin of the receptors is a human donor with classical Hodgkin lymphoma.

The chain links TRBV5-8 to TRBJ2-2; TRBD2 matches 7 bases. This CDR3 has 16 residues. The V segment lost 0 bases and the J segment 6 bases; nucleotides outside the gene matches: 8. Germline V CDR1 and CDR2: SGHTS, YDEGEE. The CDR3 DNA follows: TGTGCCAGCAGCTTGGGACTAGCACTTGCGGCCGGGGAGCTGTTTTTT. Amino acids: CASSLGLALAAGELFF.

V and J are TRBV19 and TRBJ1-4; weak D call: TRBD1 (6 bases). This CDR3 contains 15 residues. V lost 3 bases to trimming and J lost 3 bases, with 11 bases between them. Germline lookup yields CDR1 LNHDA and CDR2 SQIVND (reference sequence). CDR3 sequence (DNA): TGTGCCAGTAGTATGGGGGCGTCGGCTAATGAAAAACTGTTTTTT. Translated, it gives CASSMGASANEKLFF.

The chain employs TRBV28 and TRBJ2-7; 16 bases map to TRBD2. CDR3 size: 19 residues. Trimming took 5 bases from V and 3 from J; bases not matched to a gene: 13. From germline, CDR1 is MDHEN and CDR2 SYDVKM. CDR3 sequence reads: CASSLPGLAGGPGVYEQYF. CDR3 DNA sequence: TGTGCCAGCAGTCTACCGGGACTAGCGGGGGGGCCTGGGGTCTACGAGCAGTACTTC.

The rearrangement links TRBV7-9 to TRBJ1-1, with D possibly matching TRBD1 (5 bases). CDR1 is SEHNR, CDR2 FQNEAQ, per germline (reference sequence). The CDR3 is 15 residues long. V was pared by 5 bases and J by 3 bases, with 16 bases between. CDR3 sequence reads: CASSQGELFYTEAFF. CDR3 coding DNA: TGTGCCAGCAGCCAAGGGGAGTTGTTCTACACTGAAGCTTTCTTT.

This sequence joins TRBV5-1 and TRBJ2-6; D perhaps matches TRBD1 (5 bases). In germline, CDR1 is SGHRS, CDR2 YFSETQ. The CDR3 length is 15 residues. Trimming stripped 4 bases from V and 6 bases from J, with 14 bases between. CDR3 protein: CASSGAGYKANVLTF. CDR3 DNA sequence: TGCGCCAGCAGCGGGGCCGGGTATAAGGCCAACGTCCTGACTTTC.

This clone was seen only once. A junction end diverges from the germline sequence, so it may reflect a read error. The V gene is TRBV5-1, the J gene TRBJ1-1, with D uncertain. CDR3 size: 14 residues. Germline CDR1 SGHRS, CDR2 YFSETQ. The CDR3 sequence is CASSKRGRNAEAFF. The CDR3 DNA sequence: TGCGCCAGCAGCAAACGGGGAAGGAACGCTGAAGCTTTCTTT.

V gene TRBV7-9 combines with J gene TRBJ1-1, with 8 bases lining up with TRBD1. Germline loops: CDR1 SEHNR, CDR2 FQNEAQ (reference sequence). With 6 bases clipped from V and 5 bases from J, the junction kept 8 bases outside the gene matches. The CDR3 has 14 amino acids. The CDR3 region has the DNA TGTGCCAGCAGTCCCACAGGGGGGTGGACTGAAGCTTTCTTT. Its protein is CASSPTGGWTEAFF. The full variable domain, with the rest looked up from reference TRBV7-9 and TRBJ1-1, is DTGVSQNPRHKITKRGQNVTFRCDPISEHNRLYWYRQTLGQGPEFLTYFQNEAQLEKSRLLSDRFSAERPKGSFSTLEIQRTEQGDSAMYLCASSPTGGWTEAFFGQGTRLTVV.

In its sample, this clone was seen once. The chain recombines TRBV28 with TRBJ1-1; D gene ambiguous. Germline V gene data show CDR1 as MDHEN and CDR2 as SYDVKM. V was cut by 2 bases and J by 0 bases, with 7 bases left in between. This CDR3 region has 14 residues. The CDR3, as DNA: TGTGCCAGCAGTTTACCAGGATTGAACACTGAAGCTTTCTTT. This sequence encodes CASSLPGLNTEAFF.